This entry lists 27 T cell receptor beta chains sequenced from one sample in a study of blood T cell repertoires in COVID-19. Profiled with immunoSEQ multiplex PCR; TCRdb holds only in-frame clones, not every one. The sample carries around 86,000 clones, around 82% recorded once. The sample consisted of peripheral blood. All receptors come from a human donor in a cohort sampled during active COVID-19.

The chain employs TRBV4-3 and TRBJ2-1; TRBD1 matches 7 bases. The J segment lost 5 bases and the V segment lost 4 bases, leaving 14 bases of the junction unmatched. CDR1 LGHNA and CDR2 YSLEER come from the germline V gene. The CDR3 runs to 17 residues. In DNA form, the CDR3 reads TGCGCCAGCAGCCGCCGAAGACAGGGAACCCTTGACAATGAGCAGTTCTTC. Translation gives CASSRRRQGTLDNEQFF.

V is TRBV10-1 and J is TRBJ2-5; D uncertain. In germline, CDR1 is WNHNN, CDR2 SYGVQD (reference sequence). Trimming removed 0 bases from V and 5 bases from J, with 16 bases in between. The CDR3 covers 16 residues. The chain's CDR3 is CASSESKAVDGETQYF. The CDR3 bases are TGCGCCAGCAGTGAGTCGAAGGCGGTAGATGGGGAGACCCAGTACTTC.

V and J are TRBV19 and TRBJ2-1; 13 bases align to TRBD2. CDR1 is LNHDA, CDR2 SQIVND, per germline (reference sequence). The CDR3 has 17 amino acids. Trimming took 4 bases from V and 7 from J; bases not matched to a gene: 10. The CDR3, as DNA: TGTGCCAGTAGTACAGGGACTAGCGGGACCCACGGGAATGAGCAGTTCTTC. Amino acids: CASSTGTSGTHGNEQFF.

V and J are TRBV30 and TRBJ2-4; the D gene is possibly TRBD1 (5 bases). Per the germline V gene, CDR1 is GTSNPN and CDR2 is SVGIG (reference sequence). CDR3 length: 12 amino acids. Trimming took off 1 base at V and 6 bases at J, with 7 bases between the two ends. The CDR3 loop reads CAWSGTGNIQYF. The DNA for the CDR3 is TGTGCCTGGAGTGGTACAGGAAACATTCAGTACTTC.

The CDR3 is CSVEGTLRLAFF. CDR3 nucleotides: TGCAGCGTTGAAGGGACACTGCGCTTGGCTTTCTTT. This chain connects TRBV29-1 to TRBJ1-1; TRBD1 might be the D (5 bases). This CDR3 region has 12 residues. Trimming took 1 base from V and 11 from J, leaving 14 bases between them. The germline V gene encodes CDR1 SQVTM and CDR2 ANQGSEA.

This chain uses TRBV4-3 with TRBJ2-3; TRBD2 matches 7 bases. Germline CDR1 and CDR2: LGHNA and YSLEER. Trimming cost V 4 bases and J 8 bases; bases outside gene matches: 15. This CDR3 has 16 residues. The CDR3 sequence is CASSRGAGTNGGTQYF. For the CDR3, the DNA is TGCGCCAGCAGCCGGGGAGCGGGGACTAACGGGGGTACGCAGTATTTT.

The V call is TRBV5-4, the J call TRBJ1-2, with 8 bases that match TRBD1. CDR3 length: 17 amino acids. Trimming took 5 bases from V and 4 from J; bases not matched to a gene: 16. Germline V CDR1 and CDR2: SGHNT, YYREEE (reference sequence). In DNA, the CDR3 is TGTGCCAGCAGTCGGGGGGACAGGTCTGAGCTAGGCTATGGCTACACCTTC. It codes for CASSRGDRSELGYGYTF.

CDR3 in DNA: TGCGCCAGCAGCTCATCATCAGGGGGCTCTGGAAACACCATATATTTT. It translates to CASSSSSGGSGNTIYF. The gene calls are TRBV5-1 and TRBJ1-3; 7 bases fit TRBD1. This CDR3 region has 16 residues. V lost 3 bases to trimming and J lost 0 bases; unmatched junction nucleotides: 6. CDR1 is SGHRS and CDR2 is YFSETQ in the germline V gene.

This chain links TRBV15 with TRBJ2-2; a possible D gene is TRBD2 (5 bases). Trimming cost V 11 bases and J 0 bases, with 13 bases left between them. Germline loops: CDR1 LNHNV, CDR2 YYDKDF (reference sequence). CDR3 size: 14 residues. The CDR3 bases are TGTGCCGCGTGGAGCGGATCGAACACCGGGGAGCTGTTTTTT. Protein product: CAAWSGSNTGELFF.

The sample holds one count of this clone. This chain connects TRBV19 to TRBJ2-7; 8 bases line up with TRBD1. V lost 5 bases to trimming and J lost 2 bases; unmatched junction nucleotides: 8. This CDR3 is 15 amino acids long. Germline V lookup: CDR1 LNHDA, CDR2 SQIVND (reference sequence). CDR3: CASSGPGTGPYEQYF. CDR3 bases: TGTGCCAGTAGTGGGCCCGGGACAGGCCCCTACGAGCAGTACTTC.

The chain is built from TRBV4-2 and TRBJ2-7; 10 bases are a match to TRBD1. CDR1 and CDR2 (germline): LGHNA, YNFKEQ. There are 16 residues in the CDR3. Losses at the gene ends were 0 bases for V and 5 bases for J; bases not matched to a gene: 7. CDR3 amino acids: CASSQDPRDRGHEQYF. DNA for the CDR3: TGTGCCAGCAGCCAAGATCCCCGGGACAGGGGCCACGAGCAGTACTTC.

The chain employs TRBV5-5 and TRBJ1-1; 11 bases agree with TRBD1. The J segment lost 2 bases and the V segment lost 3 bases, leaving 9 bases of the junction unmatched. Germline V CDR1 and CDR2: SGHKS, YYEKEE (reference sequence). The CDR3 totals 17 residues. The DNA of the CDR3 is TGTGCCAGCAGCTCCCCTGCGGGACAGGGGGTAAACACTGAAGCTTTCTTT. Translation gives CASSSPAGQGVNTEAFF.

The CDR3 loop is CATSEGDYGYTF. The CDR3 DNA sequence: TGTGCCACCAGTGAAGGGGACTATGGCTACACCTTC. The chain carries TRBV24-1 and TRBJ1-2; a weak D match, TRBD1 (5 bases). Germline CDR1 KGHDR, CDR2 SFDVKD. The V and J ends lost 4 bases and 3 bases respectively, with 5 bases between them. This CDR3 comprises 12 residues.

This rearrangement joins TRBV5-4 to TRBJ2-1; possible D gene TRBD2, 6 bases. V was cut by 2 bases and J by 7 bases, with 16 bases left in between. Germline lookup yields CDR1 SGHNT and CDR2 YYREEE (reference sequence). The CDR3 has 15 amino acids. The chain's CDR3 is CASSFRTSNRNEQFF. The CDR3 region has the DNA TGTGCCAGCAGCTTTCGCACTAGCAATAGGAATGAGCAGTTCTTC.

This chain connects TRBV6-6 to TRBJ1-4; 8 positions agree with TRBD1. The V segment lost 5 bases and the J segment 3 bases; nucleotides outside the gene matches: 8. CDR1 and CDR2 (germline): MNHNY, SVGAGI (reference sequence). This CDR3 has 16 amino acids. In DNA form, the CDR3 reads TGTGCCAGCAGTAAACCTGACAGGGGCGCTAATGAAAAACTGTTTTTT. Translation: CASSKPDRGANEKLFF.

The rearrangement joins TRBV30 to TRBJ2-3; 13 nucleotides match TRBD2. Germline V gives CDR1 GTSNPN, CDR2 SVGIG (reference sequence). The trim removed 4 bases at V and 2 bases at J, leaving 3 bases unmatched. CDR3 size: 15 residues. The CDR3 DNA reads as TGTGCCTGGAAGGGACTAGCGGGACTCACAGATACGCAGTATTTT. Residues: CAWKGLAGLTDTQYF.

The chain is built from TRBV6-6 and TRBJ1-1; D ambiguous. The V end was cut by 2 bases, the J end by 1 base, with 5 bases between. CDR1 and CDR2 from the germline V gene are MNHNY and SVGAGI (reference sequence). The CDR3 sequence is 13 residues long. The chain's CDR3 is CASSYAENTEAFF. As DNA, the CDR3 is TGTGCCAGCAGTTACGCAGAGAACACTGAAGCTTTCTTT.

This CDR3 is CASSLTGQGDTQYF. The CDR3 region has the DNA TGTGCCAGCAGCTTAACGGGACAGGGGGATACGCAGTATTTT. The gene calls are TRBV7-3 and TRBJ2-3; 10 bases agree with TRBD1. Germline CDR1 and CDR2: SGHTA and FQGTGA. The CDR3 covers 14 residues. Trimming removed 0 bases from V and 6 bases from J; junction bases left unmatched: 0. The variable domain in full, completed from reference TRBV7-3 and TRBJ2-3, reads GAGVSQTPSNKVTEKGKYVELRCDPISGHTALYWYRQSLGQGPEFLIYFQGTGAADDSGLPNDRFFAVRPEGSVSTLKIQRTERGDSAVYLCASSLTGQGDTQYFGPGTRLTVL.

This clone was recorded once. The chain combines TRBV28 with TRBJ1-2; TRBD1 agrees at 9 bases. CDR3 length: 14 residues. In germline, CDR1 is MDHEN, CDR2 SYDVKM. V lost 5 bases to trimming and J lost 13 bases; unmatched junction nucleotides: 14. CDR3 coding DNA: TGTGCCAGCAGTCTACCGGGACAGGGATTGGTCCCCACCTTC. This gives the protein CASSLPGQGLVPTF.

The V and J genes are TRBV11-1 and TRBJ1-2; D is ambiguous. This CDR3 region has 13 residues. Trimming took 5 bases from V and 5 from J, leaving 12 bases between them. CDR1 is SGHAT and CDR2 is FQDESV in the germline V gene (reference sequence). For the CDR3, the DNA is TGTGCCAGCAGCGCCAGAGGGATTTATGGCTACACCTTC. Residues: CASSARGIYGYTF.

The genes are TRBV28 and TRBJ2-7; TRBD2 aligns across 15 bases. Germline CDR1 MDHEN, CDR2 SYDVKM. V trimming: 1 base; J trimming: 0 bases; junction bases outside the gene matches: 7. The CDR3 runs to 19 residues. This chain's CDR3 is CASSLSLGLAGGNSYEQYF. The CDR3, as DNA: TGTGCCAGCAGTTTATCCCTGGGACTAGCGGGGGGTAACTCCTACGAGCAGTACTTC. Based on the CDR3 plus reference TRBV28 and TRBJ2-7, the full variable domain is DVKVTQSSRYLVKRTGEKVFLECVQDMDHENMFWYRQDPGLGLRLIYFSYDVKMKEKGDIPEGYSVSREKKERFSLILESASTNQTSMYLCASSLSLGLAGGNSYEQYFGPGTRLTVT.

The chain has TRBV12-3 or TRBV12-4 and TRBJ1-5, with D perhaps matching TRBD1 (5 bases). The CDR3 has 13 amino acids. The V gene lost 9 bases and the J gene lost 1 base, with 10 bases spanning the gap. The CDR3 DNA follows: TGTGCCAGTTCAGGGTTGAGCAATCAGCCCCAGCATTTT. Translated: CASSGLSNQPQHF.

The chain carries TRBV27 and TRBJ1-1; D is ambiguous. This CDR3 comprises 11 residues. Deletions cut 8 bases from V and 0 bases from J, with 4 bases between. CDR1 and CDR2 (germline): MNHEY, SMNVEV (reference sequence). The CDR3 here is CASLMNTEAFF. CDR3 nucleotides: TGTGCCAGCCTAATGAACACTGAAGCTTTCTTT.

This clone was counted a few times. The chain joins TRBV6-2 or TRBV6-3 to TRBJ2-4, with D maybe TRBD1 (6 bases). This CDR3 spans 17 amino acids. Germline CDR1 and CDR2: MNHEY and SVGEGT. V lost 0 bases and J lost 0, with 12 bases in between. The CDR3 DNA reads as TGTGCCAGCAGTTACTCTCCAGGGGATCTAGCCAAAAACATTCAGTACTTC. Residues: CASSYSPGDLAKNIQYF.

This chain joins TRBV28 and TRBJ1-6; D is unresolved. Per germline, CDR1 MDHEN and CDR2 SYDVKM. The CDR3 extends over 16 amino acids. V was shortened by 5 bases and J by 4 bases, with 15 bases between the two germline ends. CDR3 coding DNA: TGTGCCAGCAGTCCCCCCCGTGCGGGATATAATTCACCCCTCCACTTT. Protein: CASSPPRAGYNSPLHF.

The J gene is TRBJ1-5, the V gene TRBV28; D gene uncertain. Trimming left V 8 bases short and J 5 bases short, with 19 bases between. This CDR3 has 15 residues. The germline V gene encodes CDR1 MDHEN and CDR2 SYDVKM. The CDR3 DNA reads as TGTGCCAGCCTACCCGCGGCGGGAGGCCATCAGCCCCAGCATTTT. The encoded protein is CASLPAAGGHQPQHF.

V usage is TRBV7-3 and J usage is TRBJ2-7; a possible D gene is TRBD2 (5 bases). The length of the CDR3 is 13 residues. V was pared by 2 bases and J by 7 bases, with 12 bases between. The germline gives CDR1 SGHTA, CDR2 FQGTGA. The CDR3 DNA is TGTGCCAGCAGCTTAGCGGGTTACGGGGAGCAGTACTTC. Translation: CASSLAGYGEQYF.